The clone carrying this T cell receptor (beta chain) has more than one count but fewer than ten. CDR1 and CDR2 (germline): ENHRY, SYGVKD. V lost 10 bases to trimming and J lost 0 bases; unmatched junction nucleotides: 3. This CDR3 is 13 amino acids long. How the authors handled the data: The assay estimated nucleated cells by amplifying reference gene primers. Measured with immunoSEQ multiplex PCR; TCRdb has only the in-frame clones, and not every one. V and J calls and clone size come straight from that table; D and trimming were deduced from the DNA. This sample yields 70,000 to 95,000 clones, of which around nine tenths are seen a single time; roughly 14% belongs to the top ten. This record comes from a study of blood T cell repertoires in COVID-19. Study context: COVID-19 samples collected from the United States, Italy and Spain covered acute and convalescent phases. T cells, B-cell-depleted T cells, or PBMCs provided the cDNA or gDNA that served as material.

The material sequenced was peripheral blood. This sequence originates from a man aged 70-80 years with active or convalescent COVID-19. The genes are TRBV10-3 and TRBJ2-7, with 10 bases identical to TRBD2. CDR3 loop: CASTSGASYEQYF. Written as DNA, the CDR3 is TGTGCCAGCACTAGCGGGGCCTCCTACGAGCAGTACTTC.